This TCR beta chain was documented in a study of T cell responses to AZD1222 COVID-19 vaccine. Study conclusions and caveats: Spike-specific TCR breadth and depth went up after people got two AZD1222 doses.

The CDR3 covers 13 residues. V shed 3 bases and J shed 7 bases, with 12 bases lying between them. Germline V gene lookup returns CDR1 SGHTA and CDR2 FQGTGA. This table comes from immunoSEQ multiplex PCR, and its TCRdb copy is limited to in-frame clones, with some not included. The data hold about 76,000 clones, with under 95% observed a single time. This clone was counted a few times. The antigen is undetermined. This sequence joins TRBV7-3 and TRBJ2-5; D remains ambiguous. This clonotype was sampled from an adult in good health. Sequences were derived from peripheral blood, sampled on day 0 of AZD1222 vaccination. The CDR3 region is CASSLSLVGTQYF. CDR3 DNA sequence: TGTGCCAGCAGCTTGTCGTTAGTGGGGACCCAGTACTTC. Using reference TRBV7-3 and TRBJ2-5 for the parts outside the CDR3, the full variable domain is GAGVSQTPSNKVTEKGKYVELRCDPISGHTALYWYRQSLGQGPEFLIYFQGTGAADDSGLPNDRFFAVRPEGSVSTLKIQRTERGDSAVYLCASSLSLVGTQYFGPGTRLLVL.